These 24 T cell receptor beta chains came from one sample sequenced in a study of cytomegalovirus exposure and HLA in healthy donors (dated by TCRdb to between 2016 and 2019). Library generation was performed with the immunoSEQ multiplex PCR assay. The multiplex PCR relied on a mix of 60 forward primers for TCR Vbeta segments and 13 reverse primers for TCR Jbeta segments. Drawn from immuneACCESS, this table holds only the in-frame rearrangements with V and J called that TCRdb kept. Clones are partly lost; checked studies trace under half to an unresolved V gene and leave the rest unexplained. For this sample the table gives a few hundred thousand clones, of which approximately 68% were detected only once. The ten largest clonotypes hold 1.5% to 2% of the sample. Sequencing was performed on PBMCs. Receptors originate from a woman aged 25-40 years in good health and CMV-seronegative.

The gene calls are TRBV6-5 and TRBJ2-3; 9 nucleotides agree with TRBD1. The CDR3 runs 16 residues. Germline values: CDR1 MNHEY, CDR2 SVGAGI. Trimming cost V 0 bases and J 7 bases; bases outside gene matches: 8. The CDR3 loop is CASSYSTGGARNTQYF. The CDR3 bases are TGTGCCAGCAGTTACTCAACAGGGGGCGCTCGGAATACGCAGTATTTT.

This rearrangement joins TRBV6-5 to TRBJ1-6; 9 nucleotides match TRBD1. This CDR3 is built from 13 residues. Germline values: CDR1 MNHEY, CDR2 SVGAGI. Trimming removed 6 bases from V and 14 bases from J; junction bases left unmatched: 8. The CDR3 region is CASRAQQGASLHF. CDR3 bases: TGTGCCAGCAGGGCCCAACAGGGGGCTTCCCTCCACTTT.

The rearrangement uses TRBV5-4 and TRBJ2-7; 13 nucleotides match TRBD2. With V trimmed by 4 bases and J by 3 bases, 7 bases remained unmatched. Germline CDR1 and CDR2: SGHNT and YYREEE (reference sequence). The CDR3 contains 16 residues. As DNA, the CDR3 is TGTGCCAGCAGCGTTACTAGCGGGGGGGCCGTCTACGAGCAGTACTTC. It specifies CASSVTSGGAVYEQYF.

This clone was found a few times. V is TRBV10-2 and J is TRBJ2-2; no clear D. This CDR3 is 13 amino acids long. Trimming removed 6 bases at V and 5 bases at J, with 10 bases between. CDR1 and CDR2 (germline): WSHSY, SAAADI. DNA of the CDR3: TGCGCCAGCAGGGCCTTTATAACCGGGGAGCTGTTTTTT. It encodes CASRAFITGELFF.

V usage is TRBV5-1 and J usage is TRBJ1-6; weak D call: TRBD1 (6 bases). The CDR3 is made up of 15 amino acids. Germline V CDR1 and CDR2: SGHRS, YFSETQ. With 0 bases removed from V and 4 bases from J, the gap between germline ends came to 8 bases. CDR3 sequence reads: CASSLGTVYNSPLHF. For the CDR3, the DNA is TGCGCCAGCAGCTTGGGGACAGTTTATAATTCACCCCTCCACTTT. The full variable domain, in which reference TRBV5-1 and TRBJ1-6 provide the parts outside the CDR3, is KAGVTQTPRYLIKTRGQQVTLSCSPISGHRSVSWYQQTPGQGLQFLFEYFSETQRNKGNFPGRFSGRQFSNSRSEMNVSTLELGDSALYLCASSLGTVYNSPLHFGNGTRLTVT.

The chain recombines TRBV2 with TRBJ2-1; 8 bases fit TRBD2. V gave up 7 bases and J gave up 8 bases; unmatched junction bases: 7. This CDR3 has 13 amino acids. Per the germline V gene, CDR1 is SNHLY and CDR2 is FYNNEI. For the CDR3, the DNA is TGTGCCAGCAACAGCGGGAGTCGGGATGAGCAGTTCTTC. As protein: CASNSGSRDEQFF.

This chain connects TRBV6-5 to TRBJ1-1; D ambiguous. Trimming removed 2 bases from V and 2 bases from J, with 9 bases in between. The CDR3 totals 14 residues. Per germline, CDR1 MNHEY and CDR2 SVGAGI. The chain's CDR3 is CASSYRGANTEAFF. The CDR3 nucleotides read TGTGCCAGCAGTTACCGGGGAGCAAACACTGAAGCTTTCTTT.

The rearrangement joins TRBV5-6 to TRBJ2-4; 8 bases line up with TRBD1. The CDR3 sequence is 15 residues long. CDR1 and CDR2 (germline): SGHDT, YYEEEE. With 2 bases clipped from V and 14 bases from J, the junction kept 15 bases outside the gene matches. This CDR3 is CASSLGRLRTGLEYF. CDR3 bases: TGTGCCAGCAGCTTAGGCCGCCTCCGGACAGGGCTGGAGTACTTC.

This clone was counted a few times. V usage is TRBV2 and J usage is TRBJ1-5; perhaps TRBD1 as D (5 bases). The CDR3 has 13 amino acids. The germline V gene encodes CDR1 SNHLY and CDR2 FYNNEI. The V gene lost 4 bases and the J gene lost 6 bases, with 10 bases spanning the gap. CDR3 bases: TGTGCCAGCAGTGTTGGAGGGACTCAGCCCCAGCATTTT. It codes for CASSVGGTQPQHF. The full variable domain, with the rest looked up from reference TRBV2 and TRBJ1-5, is EPEVTQTPSHQVTQMGQEVILRCVPISNHLYFYWYRQILGQKVEFLVSFYNNEISEKSEIFDDQFSVERPDGSNFTLKIRSTKLEDSAMYFCASSVGGTQPQHFGDGTRLSIL.

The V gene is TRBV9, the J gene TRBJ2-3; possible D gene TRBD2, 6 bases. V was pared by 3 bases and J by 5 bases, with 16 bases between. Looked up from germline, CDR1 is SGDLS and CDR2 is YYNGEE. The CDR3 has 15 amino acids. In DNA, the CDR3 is TGTGCCAGCAGCGCGCTAGCGTTGGGGGGAGATACGCAGTATTTT. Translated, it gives CASSALALGGDTQYF. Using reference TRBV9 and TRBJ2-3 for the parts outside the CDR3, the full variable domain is DSGVTQTPKHLITATGQRVTLRCSPRSGDLSVYWYQQSLDQGLQFLIQYYNGEERAKGNILERFSAQQFPDLHSELNLSSLELGDSALYFCASSALALGGDTQYFGPGTRLTVL.

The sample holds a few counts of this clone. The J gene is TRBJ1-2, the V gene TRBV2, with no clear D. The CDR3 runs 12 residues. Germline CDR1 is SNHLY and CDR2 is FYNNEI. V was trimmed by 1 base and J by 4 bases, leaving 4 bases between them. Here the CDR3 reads CASSEDLYGYTF. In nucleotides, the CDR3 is TGTGCCAGCAGTGAAGATCTCTATGGCTACACCTTC.

Written as DNA, the CDR3 is TGTGCCAGCATGCAGTTTGCAACTAATGAAAAACTGTTTTTT. It yields the protein CASMQFATNEKLFF. The chain uses TRBV2 and TRBJ1-4; D remains ambiguous. Germline assignment: CDR1 SNHLY and CDR2 FYNNEI. CDR3 length: 14 amino acids. V gave up 7 bases and J gave up 0 bases, with 9 bases separating them.

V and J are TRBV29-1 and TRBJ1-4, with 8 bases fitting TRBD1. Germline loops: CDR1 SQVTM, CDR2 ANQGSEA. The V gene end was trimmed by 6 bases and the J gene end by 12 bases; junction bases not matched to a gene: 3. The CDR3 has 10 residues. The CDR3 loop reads CSVLTGELFF. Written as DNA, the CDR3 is TGCAGCGTCCTGACAGGGGAACTGTTTTTT.

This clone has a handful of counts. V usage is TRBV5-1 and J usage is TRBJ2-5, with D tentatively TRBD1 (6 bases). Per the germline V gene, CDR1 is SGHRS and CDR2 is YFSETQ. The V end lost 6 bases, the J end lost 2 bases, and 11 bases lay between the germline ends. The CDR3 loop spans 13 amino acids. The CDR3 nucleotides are TGCGCCAGCAAAAGTGGACAGCAAGAGACCCAGTACTTC. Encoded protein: CASKSGQQETQYF.

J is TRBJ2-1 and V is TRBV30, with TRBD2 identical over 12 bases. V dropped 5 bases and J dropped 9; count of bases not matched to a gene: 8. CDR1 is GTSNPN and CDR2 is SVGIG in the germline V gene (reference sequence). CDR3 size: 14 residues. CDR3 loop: CAWATSGSSGEQFF. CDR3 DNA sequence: TGTGCCTGGGCGACTAGCGGGAGCAGTGGTGAGCAGTTCTTC.

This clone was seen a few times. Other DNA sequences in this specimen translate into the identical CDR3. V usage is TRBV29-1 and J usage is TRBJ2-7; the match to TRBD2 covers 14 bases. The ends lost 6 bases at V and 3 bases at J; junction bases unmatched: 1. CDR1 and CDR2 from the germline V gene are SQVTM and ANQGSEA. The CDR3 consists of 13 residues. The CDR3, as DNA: TGCAGCGTAGGGACTAGCGGGAGCTACGAGCAGTACTTC. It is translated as CSVGTSGSYEQYF.

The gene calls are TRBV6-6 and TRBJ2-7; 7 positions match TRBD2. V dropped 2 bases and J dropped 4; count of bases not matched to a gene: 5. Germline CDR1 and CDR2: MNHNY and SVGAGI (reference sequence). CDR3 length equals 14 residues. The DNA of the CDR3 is TGTGCCAGCAGTTACCTGCGAGCGGGGTACGAGCAGTACTTC. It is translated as CASSYLRAGYEQYF.

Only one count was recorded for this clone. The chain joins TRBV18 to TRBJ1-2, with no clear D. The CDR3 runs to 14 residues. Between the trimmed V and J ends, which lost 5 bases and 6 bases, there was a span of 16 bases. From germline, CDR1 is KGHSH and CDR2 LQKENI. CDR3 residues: CASSVPEGWNGYTF. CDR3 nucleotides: TGTGCCAGCTCAGTCCCTGAGGGCTGGAATGGCTACACCTTC.

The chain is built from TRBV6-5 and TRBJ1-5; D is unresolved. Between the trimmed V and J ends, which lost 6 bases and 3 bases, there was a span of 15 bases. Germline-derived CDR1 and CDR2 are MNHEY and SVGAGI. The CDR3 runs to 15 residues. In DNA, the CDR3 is TGTGCCAGCAGCCCATGGGCCACTTCCAATCAGCCCCAGCATTTT. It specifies CASSPWATSNQPQHF.

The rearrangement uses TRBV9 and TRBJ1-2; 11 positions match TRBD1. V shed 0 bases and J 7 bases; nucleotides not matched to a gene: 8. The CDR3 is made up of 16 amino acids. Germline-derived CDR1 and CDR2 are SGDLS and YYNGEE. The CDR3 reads CASSVGGTGGVIGYTF. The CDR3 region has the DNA TGTGCCAGCAGCGTAGGCGGGACAGGGGGTGTTATTGGCTACACCTTC.

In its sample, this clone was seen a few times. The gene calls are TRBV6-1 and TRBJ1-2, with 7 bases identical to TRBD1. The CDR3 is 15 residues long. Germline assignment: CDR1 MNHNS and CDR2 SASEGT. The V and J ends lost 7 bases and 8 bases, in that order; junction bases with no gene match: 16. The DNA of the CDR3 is TGTGCCAGCATTTCGAACTGGAAGGGGGCGGGAGGCTACACCTTC. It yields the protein CASISNWKGAGGYTF.

The CDR3 nucleotides are TGTGCCAGCACCTCACCACAGGCGGGGGACACTGAAGCTTTCTTT. Residues: CASTSPQAGDTEAFF. The V and J genes are TRBV28 and TRBJ1-1; a possible D gene is TRBD1 (5 bases). The germline V gene has CDR1 MDHEN and CDR2 SYDVKM. CDR3 length: 15 residues. The ends were cut back, 7 bases at V and 3 bases at J, with 18 bases in the middle.

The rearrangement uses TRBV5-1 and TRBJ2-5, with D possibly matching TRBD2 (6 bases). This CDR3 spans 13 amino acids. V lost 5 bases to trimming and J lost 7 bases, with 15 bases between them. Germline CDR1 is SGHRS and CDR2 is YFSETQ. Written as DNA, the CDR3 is TGCGCCAGCAGTACGGGACTTCAGGGGACCCAGTACTTC. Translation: CASSTGLQGTQYF. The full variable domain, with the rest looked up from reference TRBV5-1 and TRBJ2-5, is KAGVTQTPRYLIKTRGQQVTLSCSPISGHRSVSWYQQTPGQGLQFLFEYFSETQRNKGNFPGRFSGRQFSNSRSEMNVSTLELGDSALYLCASSTGLQGTQYFGPGTRLLVL.

The CDR3 here is CAWSHGQGVYGYTF. CDR3 sequence (DNA): TGTGCCTGGAGTCACGGACAGGGGGTCTATGGCTACACCTTC. This chain joins TRBV30 and TRBJ1-2, with 10 bases that match TRBD1. The CDR3 sequence is 14 residues long. The germline V gene encodes CDR1 GTSNPN and CDR2 SVGIG (reference sequence). With V trimmed by 2 bases and J by 4 bases, 4 bases remained unmatched. The full variable domain, with the rest looked up from reference TRBV30 and TRBJ1-2, is SQTIHQWPATLVQPVGSPLSLECTVEGTSNPNLYWYRQAAGRGLQLLFYSVGIGQISSEVPQNLSASRPQDRQFILSSKKLLLSDSGFYLCAWSHGQGVYGYTFGSGTRLTVV.